This T cell receptor beta chain was obtained from a study of blood T cells in healthy people across ages. Study background: T cells yielded about one barcoded beta molecule per two cells through template switching. Study results and caveats: Conclusively comparing naive with antigen-experienced cells was impossible with unsorted PBMCs. In long-lived donors, naive CD4+ cell counts and diversity exceeded those of aged donors.

Germline V lookup: CDR1 DFQATT, CDR2 SNEGSKA (reference sequence). The J segment lost 5 bases and the V segment lost 8 bases, leaving 8 bases of the junction unmatched. There are 14 residues in the CDR3. This clonotype showed up many times. The antigen is unknown. The authors ran a second PCR of about 7 to 12 cycles using a sample-barcoded 5' primer and a J-beta primer mix. At least 2.5 million CDR3-containing paired-end reads were obtained per sample. TCRdb called the 5' RACE reads again in MiXCR, with one record for every CDR3 protein. The sample lists hundreds of thousands of distinct CDR3 sequences, over 40% occurring once.

The source material was blood. The origin of this receptor is a woman older than 75 in good health. The V gene is TRBV20-1, the J gene TRBJ2-1, with 11 bases matching TRBD2. The chain's CDR3 is CSTLSSGRDNEQFF. DNA for the CDR3: TGCAGTACTCTAAGTAGCGGGAGGGACAATGAGCAGTTCTTC.